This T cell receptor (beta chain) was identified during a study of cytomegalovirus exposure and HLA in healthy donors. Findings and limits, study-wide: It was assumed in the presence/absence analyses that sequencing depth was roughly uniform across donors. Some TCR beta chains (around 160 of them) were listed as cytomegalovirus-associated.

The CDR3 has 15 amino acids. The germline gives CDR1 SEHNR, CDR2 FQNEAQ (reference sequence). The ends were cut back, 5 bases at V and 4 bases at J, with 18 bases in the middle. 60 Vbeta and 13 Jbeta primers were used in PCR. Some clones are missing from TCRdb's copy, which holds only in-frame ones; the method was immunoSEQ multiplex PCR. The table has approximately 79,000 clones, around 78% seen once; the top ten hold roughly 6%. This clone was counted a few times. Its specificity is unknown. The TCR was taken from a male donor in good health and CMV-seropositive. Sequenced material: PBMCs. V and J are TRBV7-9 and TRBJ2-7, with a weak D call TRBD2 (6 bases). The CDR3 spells CASSPPRSGGYEQYF. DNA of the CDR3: TGTGCCAGCAGCCCACCGCGGTCAGGAGGGTACGAGCAGTACTTC.